The rows below give T cell receptor beta chains drawn from one sample of a study of T-cell reconstitution after alpha-beta-depleted transplantation in children. TCRdb re-derived calls from the PCR reads in MiXCR, one entry per CDR3 protein. The table includes about 160,000 distinct CDR3 sequences, 11% detected once. The sample was PBMCs, taken before TCRalphabeta/CD19-depleted stem cell transplant. These receptors came from a boy aged 2 to 10 with acute myeloid leukemia, due to receive a stem cell transplant. Both conserved end residues are part of each CDR3. Fields, in order: V gene, D gene, J gene, clone size, CDR3 protein, CDR3 DNA. D genes are given only for firm matches. A row's size may be missing; if present it is once, few, many or a size class.

TRBV3-1,TRBD1,TRBJ1-5,many,CPTGTGDQPQHF,TGTCCGACCGGGACAGGGGATCAGCCCCAGCATTTT
TRBV18,TRBD1,TRBJ2-5,many,CASTTGLGQETQYF,TGTGCCAGCACGACAGGGCTGGGCCAGGAGACCCAGTACTTC
TRBV12-3/TRBV12-4,NA,TRBJ1-4,many,CASRPGWGSEKLFF,TGTGCCAGCAGGCCGGGATGGGGGAGTGAAAAACTGTTTTTT
TRBV5-1,NA,TRBJ1-4,many,CASSHRAHDEKLFF,TGCGCCAGCAGTCATCGAGCCCATGATGAAAAACTGTTTTTT
TRBV7-6,TRBD1,TRBJ1-1,NA,CASSPAGDSLNTEAFF,TGTGCCAGCAGCCCAGCCGGGGACAGCCTGAACACTGAAGCTTTCTTT
TRBV20-1,TRBD2,TRBJ2-7,many,CSAVGLAGATTGEQYF,TGCAGTGCCGTGGGACTAGCGGGAGCGACCACTGGCGAGCAGTACTTC
TRBV25-1,TRBD2,TRBJ2-7,few,CASSEWRERAYEQYF,TGTGCCAGCAGTGAATGGCGGGAGAGGGCCTACGAGCAGTACTTC
TRBV7-2,TRBD2,TRBJ2-3,many,CASIPSGGRDTQYF,TGTGCCAGCATCCCTAGCGGGGGGAGGGATACGCAGTATTTT
TRBV5-1,NA,TRBJ2-3,many,CASSSGDARGDTQYF,TGCGCCAGCAGTTCCGGAGACGCCAGGGGAGATACGCAGTATTTT
TRBV7-6,TRBD1,TRBJ1-1,many,CASSPTGTGGDTEAFF,TGTGCCAGCAGCCCCACCGGGACAGGGGGAGACACTGAAGCTTTCTTT
TRBV10-3,TRBD2,TRBJ2-4,many,CATKREVRENIQYF,TGTGCCACCAAGCGGGAGGTGAGGGAAAACATTCAGTACTTC
TRBV12-3/TRBV12-4,TRBD2,TRBJ2-3,many,CASSLKRGSGDTQYF,TGTGCCAGCAGTCTAAAGCGGGGATCAGGTGATACGCAGTATTTT
TRBV12-3/TRBV12-4,TRBD2,TRBJ2-1,many,CASSPLAGVFSEQFF,TGTGCCAGCAGTCCTCTTGCGGGGGTGTTCAGTGAGCAGTTCTTC
TRBV12-3/TRBV12-4,TRBD2,TRBJ2-5,many,CASGLAGVETQYF,TGTGCCAGCGGCCTAGCGGGGGTGGAGACCCAGTACTTC
TRBV7-3,NA,TRBJ2-5,many,CASSLMDQETQYF,TGTGCCAGCAGCTTAATGGACCAAGAGACCCAGTACTTC
TRBV5-6,NA,TRBJ2-1,many,CASTAGDRFGNEQFF,TGTGCCAGCACCGCAGGGGACCGCTTTGGAAATGAGCAGTTCTTC
TRBV5-1,TRBD2,TRBJ2-7,many,CASSLGLAGGPDYEQYF,TGCGCCAGCAGCTTGGGGCTAGCGGGAGGGCCCGACTACGAGCAGTACTTC
TRBV5-1,NA,TRBJ2-3,many,CASSLAGYFADTQYF,TGCGCCAGCAGCTTGGCAGGGTATTTCGCAGATACGCAGTATTTT
TRBV4-2,NA,TRBJ2-1,NA,CASSLDLGDEQFF,TGTGCCAGCAGCTTAGACTTGGGGGATGAGCAGTTCTTC
TRBV5-1,TRBD2,TRBJ2-3,many,CASRNSLLAGGPGDTQYF,TGCGCCAGCAGAAACTCCCTTCTAGCGGGAGGGCCCGGAGATACGCAGTATTTT
TRBV12-3/TRBV12-4,NA,TRBJ2-5,many,CASRSSAETQYF,TGTGCCAGCAGATCTAGCGCCGAGACCCAGTACTTC
TRBV29-1,TRBD2,TRBJ2-3,many,CSVKSGRSPQRQYF,TGCAGCGTAAAAAGCGGGAGAAGCCCACAAAGGCAGTATTTT
TRBV18,NA,TRBJ2-5,many,CASSPQEFQETQYF,TGTGCCAGCTCACCACAGGAATTCCAAGAGACCCAGTACTTC
TRBV29-1,TRBD1,TRBJ2-2,many,CSVEESRGRLSGELFF,TGCAGCGTTGAAGAATCCAGGGGGCGATTGTCCGGGGAGCTGTTTTTT
TRBV4-1,TRBD1,TRBJ2-1,many,CASTLDRGINEQFF,TGCGCCAGCACCCTAGACAGGGGGATCAATGAGCAGTTCTTC
TRBV10-3,NA,TRBJ2-3,NA,CAIRTTATSTDTQYF,TGTGCCATCAGGACGACAGCCACTAGCACAGATACGCAGTATTTT
TRBV21-1,NA,TRBJ1-2,many,CAIGRENYGYTF,TGTGCCATCGGACGGGAAAACTATGGCTACACCTTC
TRBV9,TRBD2,TRBJ2-1,many,CASSPPGSGRENEQFF,TGTGCCAGCAGCCCCCCCGGAAGCGGGAGGGAAAATGAGCAGTTCTTC
TRBV21-1,NA,TRBJ2-1,many,CASSKGATSLHEQFF,TGTGCCAGCAGCAAAGGCGCAACTAGTCTCCATGAGCAGTTCTTC
TRBV13,NA,TRBJ2-5,many,CASSLGPGPRGEETQYF,TGTGCCAGCAGCTTAGGGCCGGGCCCGCGGGGAGAAGAGACCCAGTACTTC
TRBV5-1,TRBD1,TRBJ2-2,many,CASSSPGTVNTGELFF,TGCGCCAGCAGCTCGCCCGGGACAGTGAACACCGGGGAGCTGTTTTTT
TRBV25-1,TRBD1,TRBJ2-3,few,CASSGHRGPDTQYF,TGTGCCAGCAGTGGGCACAGGGGACCAGATACGCAGTATTTT
TRBV20-1,NA,TRBJ1-2,many,CSARGPREYGYTF,TGCAGTGCTAGAGGGCCGCGGGAATATGGCTACACCTTC
TRBV24-1,TRBD2,TRBJ2-1,many,CATSDLAGDPWNEQFF,TGTGCCACCAGTGACCTAGCGGGAGACCCTTGGAATGAGCAGTTCTTC
TRBV7-3,TRBD1,TRBJ2-5,many,CASSFQGTAQETQYF,TGTGCCAGCAGCTTTCAAGGGACAGCCCAAGAGACCCAGTACTTC
TRBV5-6,NA,TRBJ1-2,many,CASSPGVTPGYTF,TGTGCCAGCAGCCCCGGGGTAACCCCAGGCTACACCTTC
TRBV10-3,NA,TRBJ1-5,many,CAISESMGLSNQPQHF,TGTGCCATCAGTGAGTCGATGGGGCTGAGCAATCAGCCCCAGCATTTT
TRBV3-1,TRBD2,TRBJ2-1,many,CASRPPTGTSGRGEQFF,TGTGCCAGCAGACCACCTACCGGGACTAGCGGGAGGGGTGAGCAGTTCTTC
TRBV2,TRBD2,TRBJ2-5,many,CASSEAVGRFETQYF,TGTGCCAGCAGTGAAGCGGTCGGGAGGTTTGAGACCCAGTACTTC
TRBV7-6,TRBD2,TRBJ2-3,many,CASSPATGGSADTQYF,TGTGCCAGCAGCCCCGCGACGGGGGGTAGTGCAGATACGCAGTATTTT
TRBV9,NA,TRBJ2-1,many,CASSVGSRESNEQFF,TGTGCCAGCAGCGTAGGCAGCAGGGAATCCAATGAGCAGTTCTTC
TRBV12-1,NA,TRBJ2-1,NA,CASSFPAPSSYNEQFF,TGTGCCAGCAGCTTTCCAGCCCCAAGCTCCTACAATGAGCAGTTCTTC
TRBV5-6,NA,TRBJ2-5,many,CASSFGTQETQYF,TGTGCCAGCAGCTTCGGAACTCAAGAGACCCAGTACTTC
TRBV15,TRBD1,TRBJ2-3,many,CATNSGDSPRRTDTQYF,TGTGCCACTAATTCCGGGGACAGTCCTCGTAGGACAGATACGCAGTATTTT
TRBV12-3/TRBV12-4,TRBD1,TRBJ1-4,many,CASSPGTDEKLFF,TGTGCCAGCAGCCCCGGGACAGATGAAAAACTGTTTTTT
TRBV6-5,TRBD1,TRBJ1-2,NA,CASSYLQGLDGYTF,TGTGCCAGCAGTTACCTACAGGGGCTGGATGGCTACACCTTC
TRBV20-1,NA,TRBJ1-1,many,CSAREGGGNTEAFF,TGCAGTGCTAGAGAGGGGGGGGGGAACACTGAAGCTTTCTTT
TRBV20-1,NA,TRBJ2-7,many,CSASNRDTYEQYF,TGCAGTGCTAGCAACAGGGACACCTACGAGCAGTACTTC
TRBV10-3,TRBD1,TRBJ2-6,many,CAISDQGAGANVLTF,TGTGCCATCAGTGACCAGGGGGCTGGGGCCAACGTCCTGACTTTC
TRBV20-1,TRBD1,TRBJ2-1,many,CSAYPGGRLPNEQFF,TGCAGTGCTTACCCAGGGGGTAGGCTTCCCAATGAGCAGTTCTTC
TRBV7-2,NA,TRBJ2-1,many,CASTQGMTGEQFF,TGTGCCAGCACCCAAGGCATGACGGGTGAGCAGTTCTTC
TRBV12-3/TRBV12-4,NA,TRBJ2-7,many,CASGDSGFYEQYF,TGTGCCTCGGGGGACTCGGGGTTCTACGAGCAGTACTTC
TRBV20-1,NA,TRBJ1-2,many,CSARGGSVNYGYTF,TGCAGTGCCAGGGGCGGCTCTGTTAACTATGGCTACACCTTC
TRBV25-1,TRBD1,TRBJ1-4,few,CASRDVMTGSSEKLFF,TGTGCCAGCAGGGACGTCATGACAGGGAGTTCCGAAAAACTGTTTTTT
TRBV20-1,TRBD2,TRBJ2-1,many,CSARDLAGVLEQFF,TGCAGTGCTAGAGACTTAGCGGGGGTTTTAGAGCAGTTCTTC
TRBV12-3/TRBV12-4,TRBD2,TRBJ2-1,many,CASSLELAGNEQFF,TGTGCCAGCAGTTTAGAACTAGCGGGCAATGAGCAGTTCTTC
TRBV4-2,TRBD1,TRBJ2-5,many,CASSQAGQYQETQYF,TGTGCCAGCAGCCAAGCGGGACAGTACCAAGAGACCCAGTACTTC
TRBV3-1,NA,TRBJ2-7,NA,CASSQHGGGTSSYEQYF,TGTGCCAGCAGCCAGCACGGTGGGGGGACGAGCTCCTACGAGCAGTACTTC
TRBV12-3/TRBV12-4,NA,TRBJ2-7,many,CASSLNAHEQYF,TGTGCCAGCAGTTTGAACGCCCACGAGCAGTACTTC